One sample yielded the 10 T cell receptor beta chains listed below, sequenced in a study of blood T cells in healthy people across ages (dated by TCRdb to about 2015). Libraries were constructed by 5' RACE. The instrument given in TCRdb is Illumina HiSeq 2500. The second PCR ran for about 6 to 12 cycles and used a J-beta primer mix along with a sample-barcoded 5' primer. Through fastp at Q25 and MiXCR, TCRdb rebuilt clones from the public reads, retaining in-frame beta chains. Every distinct CDR3 protein forms one entry, paired with its most common genes and DNA. The sample contains almost 800,000 distinct CDR3 sequences, nearly 60% of them found a single time. The ten largest clones take up roughly 20% of the sample. The material sequenced was blood. The receptors shown here come from a man aged 25-40 years in good health.

This chain links TRBV27 with TRBJ2-7; no firm D call. Germline assignment: CDR1 MNHEY and CDR2 SMNVEV (reference sequence). The CDR3 runs 11 residues. The germline V and J ends were trimmed by 5 bases and 9 bases, with 11 bases remaining between them. Written as DNA, the CDR3 is TGTGCCAGCAGTAACGGGTTTACGCAGTACTTC. Translation: CASSNGFTQYF.

V usage is TRBV12-3 or TRBV12-4 and J usage is TRBJ2-1; no definite D call. V was shortened by 5 bases and J by 4 bases, with 15 bases between the two germline ends. This CDR3 region has 15 residues. The CDR3 bases are TGTGCCAGCAGTAATTTGGGAATGGCTTACAATGAGCAGTTCTTC. Translated, it gives CASSNLGMAYNEQFF.

The chain recombines TRBV2 with TRBJ1-4; D call uncertain. Germline loops: CDR1 SNHLY, CDR2 FYNNEI. The germline V and J ends were trimmed by 2 bases and 8 bases, with 12 bases remaining between them. The CDR3 extends over 14 amino acids. CDR3 region: CASSESGGEEKLFF. In DNA, the CDR3 is TGTGCCAGCAGTGAATCGGGTGGAGAAGAAAAACTGTTTTTT.

The chain couples TRBV13 to TRBJ2-4; a possible D gene is TRBD1 (5 bases). Germline values: CDR1 PRHDT, CDR2 FYEKMQ (reference sequence). This CDR3 is 12 amino acids long. V was cut by 3 bases and J by 8 bases, with 8 bases left in between. CDR3: CASSFQTDIQYF. DNA of the CDR3: TGTGCCAGCAGCTTCCAGACAGACATTCAGTACTTC.

This clonotype was detected ten times or more. Sequence at one end of the junction differs from germline and may be a read error. The genes are TRBV5-1 and TRBJ2-7, with 7 bases matching TRBD2. CDR1 and CDR2 from the germline V gene are SGHRS and YFSETQ. CDR3 length: 14 residues. Here the CDR3 reads CASSLSGGSYEQYF. CDR3 DNA sequence: TGTGCCAGCAGCTTATCGGGGGGATCCTACGAGCAGTACTTC.

The chain uses TRBV29-1 and TRBJ1-2, with TRBD1 matching over 7 bases. Per the germline V gene, CDR1 is SQVTM and CDR2 is ANQGSEA. The V segment lost 3 bases and the J segment 8 bases; nucleotides outside the gene matches: 6. CDR3 length: 12 residues. CDR3 DNA: TGCAGCGTTGACGCAGGGGGAAGGGGCTACACCTTC. Protein: CSVDAGGRGYTF.

The gene calls are TRBV12-3 or TRBV12-4 and TRBJ2-1; TRBD1 is a possible D gene (5 bases). Trimming removed 3 bases from V and 7 bases from J, with 10 bases in between. The CDR3 has 13 residues. The CDR3 protein is CASSFRALNEQFF. The CDR3 DNA follows: TGTGCCAGCAGTTTCAGGGCCCTTAATGAGCAGTTCTTC.

V gene TRBV7-2 combines with J gene TRBJ2-7; 14 bases map to TRBD2. V shed 3 bases, J shed 5 bases, and the junction held 15 bases outside the gene matches. Germline CDR1 reads SGHTA; CDR2 reads FQGNSA. The CDR3 length is 19 residues. CDR3 nucleotide sequence: TGTGCCAGCAGCTTTACTTCATCCGGGACTAGCGGGAGTAACCACGAGCAGTACTTC. Amino acid sequence: CASSFTSSGTSGSNHEQYF.

The chain's CDR3 is CAWSDQGPQPQHF. The DNA for the CDR3 is TGTGCCTGGAGTGACCAGGGACCTCAGCCCCAGCATTTT. V gene TRBV30 combines with J gene TRBJ1-5, with D possibly being TRBD1 (5 bases). Germline lookup yields CDR1 GTSNPN and CDR2 SVGIG (reference sequence). V was shortened by 1 base and J by 6 bases, with 10 bases between the two germline ends. The CDR3 spans 13 residues.

V usage is TRBV20-1 and J usage is TRBJ1-2; TRBD1 aligns across 7 bases. The CDR3 spans 15 residues. V lost 5 bases and J lost 4; bases outside the gene matches: 13. Germline CDR1 DFQATT, CDR2 SNEGSKA (reference sequence). The CDR3 region is CSALPGDRVGYGYTF. CDR3 nucleotide sequence: TGCAGTGCTCTACCCGGCGACAGGGTTGGCTATGGCTACACCTTC.